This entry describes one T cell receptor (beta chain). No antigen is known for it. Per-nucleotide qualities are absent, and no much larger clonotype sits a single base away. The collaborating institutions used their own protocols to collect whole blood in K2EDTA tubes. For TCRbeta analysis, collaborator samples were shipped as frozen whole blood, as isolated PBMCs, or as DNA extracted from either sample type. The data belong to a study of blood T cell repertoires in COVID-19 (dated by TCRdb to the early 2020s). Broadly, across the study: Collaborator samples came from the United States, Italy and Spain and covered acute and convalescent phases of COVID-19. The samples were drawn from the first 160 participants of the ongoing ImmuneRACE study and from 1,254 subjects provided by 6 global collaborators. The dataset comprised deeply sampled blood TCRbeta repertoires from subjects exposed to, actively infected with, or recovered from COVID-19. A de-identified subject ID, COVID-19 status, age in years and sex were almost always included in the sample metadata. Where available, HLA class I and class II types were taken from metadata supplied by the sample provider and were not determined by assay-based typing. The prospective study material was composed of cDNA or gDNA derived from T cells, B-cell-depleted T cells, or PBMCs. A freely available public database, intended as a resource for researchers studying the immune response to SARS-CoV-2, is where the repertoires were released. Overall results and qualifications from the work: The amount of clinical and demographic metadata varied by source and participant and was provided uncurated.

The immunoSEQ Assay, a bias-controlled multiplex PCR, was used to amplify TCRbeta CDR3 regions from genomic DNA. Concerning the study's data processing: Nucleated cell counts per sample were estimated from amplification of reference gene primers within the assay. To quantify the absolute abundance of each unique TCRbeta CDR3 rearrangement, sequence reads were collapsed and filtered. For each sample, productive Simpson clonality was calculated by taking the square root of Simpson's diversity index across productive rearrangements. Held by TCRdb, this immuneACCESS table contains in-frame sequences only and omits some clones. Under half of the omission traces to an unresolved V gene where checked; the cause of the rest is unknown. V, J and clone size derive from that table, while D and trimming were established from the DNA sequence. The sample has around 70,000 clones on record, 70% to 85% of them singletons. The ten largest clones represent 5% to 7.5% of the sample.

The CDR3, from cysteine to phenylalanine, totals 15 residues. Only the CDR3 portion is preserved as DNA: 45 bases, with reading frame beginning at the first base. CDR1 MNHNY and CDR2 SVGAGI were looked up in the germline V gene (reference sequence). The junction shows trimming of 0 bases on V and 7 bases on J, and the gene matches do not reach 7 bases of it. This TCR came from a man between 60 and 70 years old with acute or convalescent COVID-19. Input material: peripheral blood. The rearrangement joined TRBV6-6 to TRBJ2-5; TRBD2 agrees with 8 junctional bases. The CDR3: CASSYSSTSGRTQYF. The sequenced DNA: TGTGCCAGCAGTTACTCGAGTACAAGCGGGAGGACCCAGTACTTC.